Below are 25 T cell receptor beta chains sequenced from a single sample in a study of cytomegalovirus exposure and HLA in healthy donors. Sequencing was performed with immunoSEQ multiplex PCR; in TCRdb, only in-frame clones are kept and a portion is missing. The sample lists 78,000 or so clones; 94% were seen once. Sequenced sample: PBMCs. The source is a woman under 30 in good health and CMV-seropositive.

DNA of the CDR3: TGTGCCAGCAGCTTACGCTTGGGCCCCCAGGGGGCACCTGAAGCTTTCTTT. It yields the protein CASSLRLGPQGAPEAFF. V usage is TRBV5-6 and J usage is TRBJ1-1, with 8 nucleotides matching TRBD1. Trimming at V came to 2 bases and at J to 6 bases, leaving 15 bases not matched to a gene. There are 17 residues in the CDR3. Germline V lookup: CDR1 SGHDT, CDR2 YYEEEE.

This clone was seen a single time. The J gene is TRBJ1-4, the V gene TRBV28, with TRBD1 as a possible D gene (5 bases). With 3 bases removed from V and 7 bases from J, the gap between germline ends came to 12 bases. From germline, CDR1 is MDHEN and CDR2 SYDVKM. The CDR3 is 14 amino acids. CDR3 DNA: TGTGCCAGCAGTTTTGGGGGGGGATTTGAAAAACTGTTTTTT. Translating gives CASSFGGGFEKLFF.

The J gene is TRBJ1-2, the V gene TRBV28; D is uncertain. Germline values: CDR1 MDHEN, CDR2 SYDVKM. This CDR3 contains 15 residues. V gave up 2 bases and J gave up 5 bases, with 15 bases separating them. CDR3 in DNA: TGTGCCAGCAGTTTACAACAATTCATGTCATATGGCTACACCTTC. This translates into CASSLQQFMSYGYTF.

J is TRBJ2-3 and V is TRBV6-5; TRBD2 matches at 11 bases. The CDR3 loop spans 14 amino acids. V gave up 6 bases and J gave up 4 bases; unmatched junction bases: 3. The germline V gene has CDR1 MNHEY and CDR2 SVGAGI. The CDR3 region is CASRVSGGADTQYF. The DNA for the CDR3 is TGTGCCAGCAGGGTTAGCGGGGGGGCAGATACGCAGTATTTT.

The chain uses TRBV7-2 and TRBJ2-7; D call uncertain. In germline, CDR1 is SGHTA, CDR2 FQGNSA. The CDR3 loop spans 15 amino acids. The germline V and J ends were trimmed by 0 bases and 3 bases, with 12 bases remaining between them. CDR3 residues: CASSLAALRNYEQYF. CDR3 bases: TGTGCCAGCAGCTTAGCCGCGCTTCGAAACTACGAGCAGTACTTC.

The CDR3 region has the DNA TGTGCCAGCAGTTACGGGACAGAATACAATGAGCAGTTCTTC. It codes for CASSYGTEYNEQFF. This sequence joins TRBV28 and TRBJ2-1; 7 nucleotides agree with TRBD1. The CDR3 spans 14 residues. Germline CDR1 is MDHEN and CDR2 is SYDVKM. V was clipped by 4 bases and J by 4 bases; unmatched bases: 4.

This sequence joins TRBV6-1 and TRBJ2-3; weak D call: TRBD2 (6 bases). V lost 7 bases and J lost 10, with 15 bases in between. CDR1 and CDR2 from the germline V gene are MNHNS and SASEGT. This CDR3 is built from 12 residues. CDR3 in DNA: TGTGCCAGCACAAACCGCGGGGCGGCGCAGTATTTT. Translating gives CASTNRGAAQYF.

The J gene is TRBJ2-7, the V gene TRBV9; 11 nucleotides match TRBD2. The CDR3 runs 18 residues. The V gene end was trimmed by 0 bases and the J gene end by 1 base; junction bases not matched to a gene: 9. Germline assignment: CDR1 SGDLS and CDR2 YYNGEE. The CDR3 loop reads CASSVGGAGTSGSYEQYF. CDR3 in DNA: TGTGCCAGCAGCGTAGGAGGAGCCGGGACTAGCGGTTCCTACGAGCAGTACTTC.

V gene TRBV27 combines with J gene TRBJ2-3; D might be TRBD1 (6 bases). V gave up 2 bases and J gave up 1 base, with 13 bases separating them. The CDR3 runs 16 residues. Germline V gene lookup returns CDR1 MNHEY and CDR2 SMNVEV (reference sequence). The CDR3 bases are TGTGCCAGCAGTTTAAGGACAGTCTATGGCACAGATACGCAGTATTTT. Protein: CASSLRTVYGTDTQYF.

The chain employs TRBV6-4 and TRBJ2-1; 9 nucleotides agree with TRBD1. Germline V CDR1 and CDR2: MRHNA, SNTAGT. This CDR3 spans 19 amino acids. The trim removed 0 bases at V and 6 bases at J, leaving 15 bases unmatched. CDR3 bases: TGTGCCAGCAGTGACTCAGAGGAACGAAACAGGGGGCCCAGCAATGAGCAGTTCTTC. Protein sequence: CASSDSEERNRGPSNEQFF.

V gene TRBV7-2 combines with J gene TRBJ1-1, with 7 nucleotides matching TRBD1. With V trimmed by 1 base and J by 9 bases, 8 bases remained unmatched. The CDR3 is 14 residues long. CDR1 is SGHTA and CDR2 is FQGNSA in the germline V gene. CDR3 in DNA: TGTGCCAGCAGCTTAGTTAGGGGGACAGAGAAAGCTTTCTTT. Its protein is CASSLVRGTEKAFF.

The CDR3 is CASSADRGTYEQYF. Written as DNA, the CDR3 is TGTGCCAGCAGCGCGGACAGGGGGACGTACGAGCAGTACTTC. The chain carries TRBV2 and TRBJ2-7; 10 bases map to TRBD1. The CDR3 contains 14 residues. Germline CDR1 reads SNHLY; CDR2 reads FYNNEI. V was pared by 6 bases and J by 4 bases, with 6 bases of the junction left unmatched.

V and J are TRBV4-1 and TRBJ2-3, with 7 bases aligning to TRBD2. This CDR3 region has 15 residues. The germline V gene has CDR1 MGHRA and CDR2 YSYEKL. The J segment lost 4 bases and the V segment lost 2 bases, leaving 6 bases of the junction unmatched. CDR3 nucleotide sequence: TGCGCCAGCAGCCAACCGGGGAGGGGCCCAGATACGCAGTATTTT. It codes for CASSQPGRGPDTQYF.

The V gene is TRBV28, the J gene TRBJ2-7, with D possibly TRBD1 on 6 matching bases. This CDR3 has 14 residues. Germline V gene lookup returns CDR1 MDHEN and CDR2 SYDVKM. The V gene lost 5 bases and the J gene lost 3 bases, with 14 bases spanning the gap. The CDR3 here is CASSANRASYEQYF. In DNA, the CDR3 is TGTGCCAGCAGTGCGAACAGGGCAAGCTACGAGCAGTACTTC.

In DNA form, the CDR3 reads TGTGCCAGCAGCCTCACAGGGGGCATCGGGGAGCTGTTTTTT. This sequence encodes CASSLTGGIGELFF. The V and J genes are TRBV9 and TRBJ2-2; 9 bases map to TRBD1. The CDR3 spans 14 residues. V was clipped by 4 bases and J by 7 bases; unmatched bases: 5. CDR1 and CDR2 from the germline V gene are SGDLS and YYNGEE.

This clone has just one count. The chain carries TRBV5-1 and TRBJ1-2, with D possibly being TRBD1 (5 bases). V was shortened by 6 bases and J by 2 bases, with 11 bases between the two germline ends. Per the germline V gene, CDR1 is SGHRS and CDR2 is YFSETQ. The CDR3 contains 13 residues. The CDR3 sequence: CASKTGDNYGYTF. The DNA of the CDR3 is TGCGCCAGCAAAACAGGCGACAACTATGGCTACACCTTC.

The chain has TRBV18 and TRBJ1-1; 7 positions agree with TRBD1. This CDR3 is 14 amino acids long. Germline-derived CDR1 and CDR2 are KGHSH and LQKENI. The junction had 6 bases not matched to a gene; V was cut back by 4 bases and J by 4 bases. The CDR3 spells CASSRNRGLTEAFF. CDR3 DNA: TGTGCCAGCTCACGGAACAGGGGCCTCACTGAAGCTTTCTTT.

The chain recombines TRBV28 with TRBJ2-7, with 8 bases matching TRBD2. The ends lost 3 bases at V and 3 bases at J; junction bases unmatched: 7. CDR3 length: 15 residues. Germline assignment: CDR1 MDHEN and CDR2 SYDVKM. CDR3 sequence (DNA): TGTGCCAGCAGTTTTAGCGAGCGGGAGCTCTACGAGCAGTACTTC. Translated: CASSFSERELYEQYF. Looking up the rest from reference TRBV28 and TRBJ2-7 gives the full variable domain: DVKVTQSSRYLVKRTGEKVFLECVQDMDHENMFWYRQDPGLGLRLIYFSYDVKMKEKGDIPEGYSVSREKKERFSLILESASTNQTSMYLCASSFSERELYEQYFGPGTRLTVT.

DNA for the CDR3: TGCGCCAGCAGCTTGGATTCGTTGAACACTGAAGCTTTCTTT. Amino acids: CASSLDSLNTEAFF. The chain is built from TRBV5-1 and TRBJ1-1, with D unclear. V lost 0 bases to trimming and J lost 0 bases, with 6 bases between them. Per germline, CDR1 SGHRS and CDR2 YFSETQ. The CDR3 totals 14 residues. Supplemented by reference TRBV5-1 and TRBJ1-1, the full variable domain reads KAGVTQTPRYLIKTRGQQVTLSCSPISGHRSVSWYQQTPGQGLQFLFEYFSETQRNKGNFPGRFSGRQFSNSRSEMNVSTLELGDSALYLCASSLDSLNTEAFFGQGTRLTVV.

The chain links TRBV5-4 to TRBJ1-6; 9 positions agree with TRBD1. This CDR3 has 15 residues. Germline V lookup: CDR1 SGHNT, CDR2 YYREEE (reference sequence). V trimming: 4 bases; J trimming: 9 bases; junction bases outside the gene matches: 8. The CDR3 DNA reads TGTGCCAGCAGCGAGGACAGGGGCGTTAGTTCACCCCTCCACTTT. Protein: CASSEDRGVSSPLHF.

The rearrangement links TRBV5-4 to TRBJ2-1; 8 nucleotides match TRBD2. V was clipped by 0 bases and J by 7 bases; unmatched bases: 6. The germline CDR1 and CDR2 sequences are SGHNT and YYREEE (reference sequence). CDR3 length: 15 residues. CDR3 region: CASSLEGGRWNEQFF. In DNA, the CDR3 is TGTGCCAGCAGCTTGGAGGGCGGGAGGTGGAATGAGCAGTTCTTC.

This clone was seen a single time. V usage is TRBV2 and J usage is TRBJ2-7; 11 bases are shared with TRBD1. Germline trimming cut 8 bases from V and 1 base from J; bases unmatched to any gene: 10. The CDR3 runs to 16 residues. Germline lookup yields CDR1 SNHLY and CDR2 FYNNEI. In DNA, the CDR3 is TGTGCCAGCGGATGTTGGGGACAGGGGGGTTCCTACGAGCAGTACTTC. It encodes CASGCWGQGGSYEQYF. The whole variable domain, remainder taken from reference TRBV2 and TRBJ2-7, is EPEVTQTPSHQVTQMGQEVILRCVPISNHLYFYWYRQILGQKVEFLVSFYNNEISEKSEIFDDQFSVERPDGSNFTLKIRSTKLEDSAMYFCASGCWGQGGSYEQYFGPGTRLTVT.

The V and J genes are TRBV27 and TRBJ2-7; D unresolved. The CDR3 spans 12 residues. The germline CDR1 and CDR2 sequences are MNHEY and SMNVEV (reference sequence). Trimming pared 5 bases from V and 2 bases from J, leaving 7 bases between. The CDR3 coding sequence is TGTGCCAGCAGTCCAGAACCCTACGAGCAGTACTTC. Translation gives CASSPEPYEQYF.

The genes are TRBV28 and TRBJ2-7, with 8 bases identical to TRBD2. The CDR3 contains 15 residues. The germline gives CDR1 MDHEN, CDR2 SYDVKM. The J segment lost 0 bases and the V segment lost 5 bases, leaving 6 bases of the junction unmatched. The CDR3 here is CASSLGGVSSYEQYF. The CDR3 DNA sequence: TGTGCCAGCAGTCTCGGGGGGGTAAGCTCCTACGAGCAGTACTTC.

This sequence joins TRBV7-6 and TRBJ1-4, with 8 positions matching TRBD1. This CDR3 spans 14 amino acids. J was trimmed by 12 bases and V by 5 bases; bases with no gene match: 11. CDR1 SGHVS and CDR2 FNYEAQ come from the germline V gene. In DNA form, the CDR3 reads TGTGCCAGCAGCCTAACAGGACAGGGCGGAGAACTGTTTTTT. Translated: CASSLTGQGGELFF.